A selection of T cell receptor beta chains follows, all from one sample in a study of shared clonotypes between healthy human individuals. The table came from immunoSEQ multiplex PCR; TCRdb's copy has only in-frame clones and leaves some out. This table holds hundreds of thousands of clones, nearly 98% found once. The sample was naive CD8+ T cells sorted from blood. The receptors originated from a man aged 25 to 45 in good health. The CDR3 runs from the conserved cysteine through the conserved F or W. D genes are given only for firm matches. Size is stated for part of the rows, as once, few or many counts, or as a class when the clone is expanded.

>once|TRBV29-1|TRBJ2-5|NA
CSVVGKTHQETQYF
TGCAGCGTTGTGGGGAAGACCCACCAAGAGACCCAGTACTTC
>NA|TRBV18|TRBJ1-4|NA
CASSPPGTETTNEKLFF
TGTGCCAGCTCACCACCCGGGACTGAGACAACTAATGAAAAACTGTTTTTT
>NA|TRBV5-1|TRBJ2-1|NA
CASSLKGRGNNEQFF
TGCGCCAGCAGCTTAAAAGGGAGGGGGAACAATGAGCAGTTCTTC
>NA|TRBV27|TRBJ2-7|NA
CASSLGEGLHYEQYF
TGTGCCAGCAGTCTCGGTGAAGGGCTCCACTACGAGCAGTACTTC
>NA|TRBV27|TRBJ1-5|NA
CASAPLGQPQHF
TGTGCCAGCGCCCCATTGGGTCAGCCCCAGCATTTT
>NA|TRBV11-2|TRBJ2-7|TRBD2
CASSSRTSGPTYEQYF
TGTGCCAGCAGCTCCCGGACTAGCGGGCCTACCTACGAGCAGTACTTC
>NA|TRBV5-1|TRBJ1-1|TRBD1
CASSFQGQGDDEAFF
TGCGCCAGCAGCTTCCAGGGACAGGGCGACGATGAAGCTTTCTTT
>NA|TRBV11-3|TRBJ2-2|NA
CASSLGLGGGELFF
TGTGCCAGCAGCTTAGGCCTGGGCGGCGGGGAGCTGTTTTTT
>NA|TRBV4-2|TRBJ2-3|NA
CASSRELGADTQYF
TGTGCCAGCAGCCGGGAATTAGGGGCCGATACGCAGTATTTT
>NA|TRBV6-1|TRBJ2-7|NA
CASSEGRVHYEQYF
TGTGCCAGCAGTGAAGGTCGGGTACACTACGAGCAGTACTTC